The clone carrying this T cell receptor beta chain appeared many times. What it recognizes is unknown. V dropped 9 bases and J dropped 1 base, with 9 bases sitting between them. The germline gives CDR1 KGHSH, CDR2 LQKENI. The length of the CDR3 is 12 residues. The time point was: patch test 3, about 24 weeks after DPC sensitization. Regarding treatment: therapeutic diphenylcyclopropenone sensitization with weekly scalp DPC. Blood draws came before every patch-test application. Using its own MiXCR run on the RACE reads, TCRdb lists one record per CDR3 protein. The data show some 64,000 distinct CDR3 sequences, 9.5% to 12% seen once. This sample is part of a study of human T cells and chemical hapten exposure. The wider study: All patients underwent weekly scalp dosing with diphenylcyclopropenone for the full approximately 25-week study.

Study results and caveats: TCRs above 1 in 1000 frequency stayed constant with DPC sensitization.

The rearrangement joins TRBV18 to TRBJ1-1; D not resolved. The starting material was whole blood, obtained in connection with sensitization to the hapten diphenylcyclopropenone (DPC). This clonotype originated in a woman under 40 with alopecia areata. Some clones in this sample may be carry-over from other donors' samples. CDR3 sequence: CASSMANTEAFF. CDR3 DNA: TGTGCCAGTTCCATGGCGAACACTGAAGCTTTCTTT.